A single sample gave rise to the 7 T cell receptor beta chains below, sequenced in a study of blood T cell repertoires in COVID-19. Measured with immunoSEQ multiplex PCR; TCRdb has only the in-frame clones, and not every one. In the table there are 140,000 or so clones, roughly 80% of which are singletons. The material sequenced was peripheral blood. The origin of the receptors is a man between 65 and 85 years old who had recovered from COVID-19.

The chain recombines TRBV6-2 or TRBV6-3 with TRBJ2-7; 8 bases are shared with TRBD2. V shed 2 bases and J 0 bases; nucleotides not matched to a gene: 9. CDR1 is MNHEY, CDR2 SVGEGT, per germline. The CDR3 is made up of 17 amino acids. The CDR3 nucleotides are TGTGCCAGCAGTTACCGAGGTGGGAGCGGGGGCTCCTACGAGCAGTACTTC. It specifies CASSYRGGSGGSYEQYF.

The CDR3 loop is CASSFTGGNYGYTF. CDR3 nucleotide sequence: TGTGCCAGCAGCTTTACAGGGGGGAACTATGGCTACACCTTC. The chain carries TRBV5-4 and TRBJ1-2; the match to TRBD1 covers 8 bases. CDR3 length equals 14 residues. CDR1 is SGHNT, CDR2 YYREEE, per germline (reference sequence). With 2 bases clipped from V and 2 bases from J, the junction kept 2 bases outside the gene matches. The full variable domain, rest sourced from reference TRBV5-4 and TRBJ1-2, is ETGVTQSPTHLIKTRGQQVTLRCSSQSGHNTVSWYQQALGQGPQFIFQYYREEENGRGNFPPRFSGLQFPNYSSELNVNALELDDSALYLCASSFTGGNYGYTFGSGTRLTVV.

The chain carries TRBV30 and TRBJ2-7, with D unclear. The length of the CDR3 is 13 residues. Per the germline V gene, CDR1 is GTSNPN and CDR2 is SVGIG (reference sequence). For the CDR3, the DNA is TGTGCATATAGTTTCGCCTTCGGGTTCGAGCAGTACTTC. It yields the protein CAYSFAFGFEQYF.

The CDR3 DNA reads as TGTGCCAGCAGCTTCCGACAGGGCCAGAACACTGAAGCTTTCTTT. Amino acids: CASSFRQGQNTEAFF. This chain connects TRBV5-4 to TRBJ1-1; TRBD1 matches at 7 bases. Looked up from germline, CDR1 is SGHNT and CDR2 is YYREEE (reference sequence). V shed 2 bases, J shed 1 base, and the junction held 5 bases outside the gene matches. This CDR3 contains 15 residues.

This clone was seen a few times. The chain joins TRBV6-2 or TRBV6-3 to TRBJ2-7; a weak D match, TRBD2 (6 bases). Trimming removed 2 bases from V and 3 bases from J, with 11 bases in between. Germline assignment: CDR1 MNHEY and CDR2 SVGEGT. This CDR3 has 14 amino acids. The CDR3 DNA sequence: TGTGCCAGCAGTTACGGGACTGCGTACTACGAGCAGTACTTC. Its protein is CASSYGTAYYEQYF.

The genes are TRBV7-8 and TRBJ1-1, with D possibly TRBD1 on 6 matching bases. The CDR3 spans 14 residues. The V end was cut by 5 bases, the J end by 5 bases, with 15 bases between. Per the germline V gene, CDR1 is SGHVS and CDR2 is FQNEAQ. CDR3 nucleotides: TGTGCCAGCAGCGTGACACAGGGTCGAACTGAAGCTTTCTTT. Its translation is CASSVTQGRTEAFF. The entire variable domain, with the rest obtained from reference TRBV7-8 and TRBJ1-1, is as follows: GAGVSQSPRYKVAKRGQDVALRCDPISGHVSLFWYQQALGQGPEFLTYFQNEAQLDKSGLPSDRFFAERPEGSVSTLKIQRTQQEDSAVYLCASSVTQGRTEAFFGQGTRLTVV.

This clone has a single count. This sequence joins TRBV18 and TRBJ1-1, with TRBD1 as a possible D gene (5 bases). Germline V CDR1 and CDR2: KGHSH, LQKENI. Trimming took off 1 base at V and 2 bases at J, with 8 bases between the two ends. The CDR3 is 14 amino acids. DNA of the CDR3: TGTGCCAGCTCACCACTGCAGGGTAACACTGAAGCTTTCTTT. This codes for CASSPLQGNTEAFF.